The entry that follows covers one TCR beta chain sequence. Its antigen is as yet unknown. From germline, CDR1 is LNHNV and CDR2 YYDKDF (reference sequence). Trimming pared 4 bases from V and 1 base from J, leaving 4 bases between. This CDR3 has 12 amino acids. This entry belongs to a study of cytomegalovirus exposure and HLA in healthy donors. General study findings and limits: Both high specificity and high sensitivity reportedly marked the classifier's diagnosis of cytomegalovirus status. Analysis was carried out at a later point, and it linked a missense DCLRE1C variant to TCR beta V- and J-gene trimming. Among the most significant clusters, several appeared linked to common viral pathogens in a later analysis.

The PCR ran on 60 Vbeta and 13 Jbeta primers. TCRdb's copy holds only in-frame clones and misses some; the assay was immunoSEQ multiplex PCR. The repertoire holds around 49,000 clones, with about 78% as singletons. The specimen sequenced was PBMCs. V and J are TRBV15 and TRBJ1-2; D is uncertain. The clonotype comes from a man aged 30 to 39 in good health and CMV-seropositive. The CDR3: CATSTLNYGYTF. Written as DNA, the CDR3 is TGTGCCACCAGCACCCTTAACTATGGCTACACCTTC.